These 17 T cell receptor beta chains were all obtained from the same sample, sequenced in a study of blood T cell repertoires in COVID-19. TCRdb's copy holds only in-frame clones and misses some; the assay was immunoSEQ multiplex PCR. The sample holds roughly 300,000 clones, around 87% seen once. Sequencing was performed on peripheral blood. These receptors all stem from a woman in her forties or fifties who had recovered from COVID-19.

In nucleotides, the CDR3 is TGTGCCAGCAGCTTAGACAGGGCTGGAAACACCATATATTTT. It translates to CASSLDRAGNTIYF. The rearrangement uses TRBV7-2 and TRBJ1-3, with a tentative D call TRBD1 (6 bases). CDR1 is SGHTA, CDR2 FQGNSA, per germline. The V and J ends lost 1 base and 2 bases respectively, with 6 bases between them. The CDR3 consists of 14 residues.

The J gene is TRBJ2-2, the V gene TRBV7-8, with D hard to call. Trimming shortened V by 1 base and J by 4 bases, and 10 bases separated the two germline ends. Germline CDR1 and CDR2: SGHVS and FQNEAQ. The CDR3 runs to 15 residues. CDR3 in amino acids: CASSLVTYGTGELFF. As DNA, the CDR3 is TGTGCCAGCAGCTTAGTCACTTATGGCACCGGGGAGCTGTTTTTT.

J is TRBJ2-1 and V is TRBV28, with 12 nucleotides matching TRBD1. The CDR3 extends over 17 amino acids. The germline gives CDR1 MDHEN, CDR2 SYDVKM. J was trimmed by 7 bases and V by 6 bases; bases with no gene match: 13. The CDR3 region has the DNA TGTGCCAGCAGGCTCTCGACCGGGACAGGGGGCCGTAATGAGCAGTTCTTC. Translation: CASRLSTGTGGRNEQFF.

The chain combines TRBV10-3 with TRBJ2-1, with 14 bases lining up with TRBD2. CDR1 ENHRY and CDR2 SYGVKD come from the germline V gene. Trimming cost V 7 bases and J 7 bases; bases outside gene matches: 6. CDR3 size: 15 residues. CDR3 DNA sequence: TGTGCCATCAACGGACTAGCGGGAGGAAGGAATGAGCAGTTCTTC. It encodes CAINGLAGGRNEQFF.

The chain employs TRBV14 and TRBJ2-2; 8 nucleotides align to TRBD2. V lost 4 bases, J lost 0 bases, and 4 bases stayed unmatched. The length of the CDR3 is 16 residues. Germline loops: CDR1 SGHDN, CDR2 FVKESK. The CDR3 bases are TGTGCCAGCAGCCGCAGACTAGCGCCGAACACCGGGGAGCTGTTTTTT. Protein: CASSRRLAPNTGELFF. Drawing the rest from reference TRBV14 and TRBJ2-2, the complete variable domain is EAGVTQFPSHSVIEKGQTVTLRCDPISGHDNLYWYRRVMGKEIKFLLHFVKESKQDESGMPNNRFLAERTGGTYSTLKVQPAELEDSGVYFCASSRRLAPNTGELFFGEGSRLTVL.

The chain links TRBV30 to TRBJ2-5; D remains unclear. The V end was cut by 0 bases, the J end by 4 bases, with 3 bases between. This CDR3 spans 11 amino acids. The V gene's germline CDR1 is GTSNPN and CDR2 SVGIG (reference sequence). This CDR3 is CAWSVIETQYF. The CDR3 DNA follows: TGTGCCTGGAGTGTTATAGAGACCCAGTACTTC. The entire variable domain, with the rest obtained from reference TRBV30 and TRBJ2-5, is as follows: SQTIHQWPATLVQPVGSPLSLECTVEGTSNPNLYWYRQAAGRGLQLLFYSVGIGQISSEVPQNLSASRPQDRQFILSSKKLLLSDSGFYLCAWSVIETQYFGPGTRLLVL.

The genes are TRBV6-2 or TRBV6-3 and TRBJ2-7, with 11 bases that match TRBD1. The CDR3 covers 13 residues. Germline lookup yields CDR1 MNHEY and CDR2 SVGEGT. Trimming removed 5 bases from V and 6 bases from J; junction bases left unmatched: 3. In DNA form, the CDR3 reads TGTGCCAGCAGTCCCGGGACAGGGGGCGAGCAGTACTTC. Encoded protein: CASSPGTGGEQYF.

This clone showed up just once. The J gene is TRBJ2-5, the V gene TRBV2; 7 bases align to TRBD2. The CDR3 sequence is 14 residues long. Germline V lookup: CDR1 SNHLY, CDR2 FYNNEI. V shed 4 bases and J 5 bases; nucleotides not matched to a gene: 7. The CDR3 is CASSVWSGDETQYF. CDR3 DNA sequence: TGTGCCAGCAGTGTTTGGAGCGGGGACGAGACCCAGTACTTC.

The chain uses TRBV19 and TRBJ1-1; no firm D call. Trimming cost V 4 bases and J 5 bases, with 11 bases left between them. Germline CDR1 reads LNHDA; CDR2 reads SQIVND (reference sequence). The CDR3 is 13 amino acids. For the CDR3, the DNA is TGTGCCAGTAGTAACCCCCGGGGAACTGAAGCTTTCTTT. Its protein product is CASSNPRGTEAFF. Full variable domain (outside the CDR3, taken from reference TRBV19 and TRBJ1-1): DGGITQSPKYLFRKEGQNVTLSCEQNLNHDAMYWYRQDPGQGLRLIYYSQIVNDFQKGDIAEGYSVSREKKESFPLTVTSAQKNPTAFYLCASSNPRGTEAFFGQGTRLTVV.

With respect to this clone: A read error may account for a junction end that differs from germline. V and J are TRBV9 and TRBJ1-3; D not resolved. The CDR3 is 13 residues long. The germline V gene has CDR1 SGDLS and CDR2 YYNGEE. CDR3 loop: CASSVGGGDTIYF. DNA of the CDR3: TGTGCCAGCAGCGTAGGTGGTGGAGACACCATATATTTT.

This chain links TRBV15 with TRBJ2-7; 7 bases are a match to TRBD1. The CDR3 sequence is 18 residues long. Looked up from germline, CDR1 is LNHNV and CDR2 is YYDKDF (reference sequence). Germline trimming cut 1 base from V and 3 bases from J; bases unmatched to any gene: 15. The CDR3, as DNA: TGTGCCACCAGCAGAGGTTTAGGGGGCAATCTTCTGAACTACGAGCAGTACTTC. This translates into CATSRGLGGNLLNYEQYF. The full variable domain, its missing parts supplied by reference TRBV15 and TRBJ2-7, is DAMVIQNPRYQVTQFGKPVTLSCSQTLNHNVMYWYQQKSSQAPKLLFHYYDKDFNNEADTPDNFQSRRPNTSFCFLDIRSPGLGDTAMYLCATSRGLGGNLLNYEQYFGPGTRLTVT.

The chain carries TRBV6-2 or TRBV6-3 and TRBJ2-7; D may be TRBD1 (5 bases). The CDR3 consists of 11 residues. Trimming left V 5 bases short and J 5 bases short, with 7 bases between. Germline lookup yields CDR1 MNHEY and CDR2 SVGEGT. The CDR3 here is CASSRRDEQYF. The CDR3 nucleotides read TGTGCCAGCAGTCGCAGGGACGAGCAGTACTTC.

This chain uses TRBV30 with TRBJ1-1; 8 positions agree with TRBD1. Germline assignment: CDR1 GTSNPN and CDR2 SVGIG (reference sequence). The length of the CDR3 is 13 residues. Losses at the gene ends were 2 bases for V and 5 bases for J; bases not matched to a gene: 4. The CDR3 DNA follows: TGTGCCTGGAGTACACAGGGGGGAACTGAAGCTTTCTTT. It translates to CAWSTQGGTEAFF.

The chain uses TRBV5-1 and TRBJ2-2, with D perhaps matching TRBD2 (5 bases). Germline values: CDR1 SGHRS, CDR2 YFSETQ. CDR3 size: 12 residues. Trimming cost V 9 bases and J 12 bases, with 18 bases left between them. The CDR3 DNA reads as TGCGCCACCTCCGGTGCGGGTTCCCAGCTGTTTTTT. This sequence encodes CATSGAGSQLFF. Looking up the rest from reference TRBV5-1 and TRBJ2-2 gives the full variable domain: KAGVTQTPRYLIKTRGQQVTLSCSPISGHRSVSWYQQTPGQGLQFLFEYFSETQRNKGNFPGRFSGRQFSNSRSEMNVSTLELGDSALYLCATSGAGSQLFFGEGSRLTVL.

The rearrangement links TRBV5-6 to TRBJ1-2, with D hard to call. Germline CDR1 is SGHDT and CDR2 is YYEEEE. Trimming cost V 5 bases and J 3 bases, with 29 bases left between them. The CDR3 loop spans 19 amino acids. CDR3 nucleotides: TGTGCCAGCAGTTTTGGGCCTGTTAGTGTAATGGGTGTCTACTATGGCTACACCTTC. Translation gives CASSFGPVSVMGVYYGYTF.

The chain combines TRBV2 with TRBJ2-6; the D gene is possibly TRBD2 (7 bases). CDR1 is SNHLY, CDR2 FYNNEI, per germline. The CDR3 runs 18 residues. Trimming took off 3 bases at V and 0 bases at J, with 15 bases between the two ends. The CDR3 nucleotides read TGTGCCAGCAGTGATCCGGCGGGGGCCAACTCTGGGGCCAACGTCCTGACTTTC. Its protein is CASSDPAGANSGANVLTF.

The chain employs TRBV9 and TRBJ1-4, with 10 bases lining up with TRBD1. V shed 4 bases and J 7 bases; nucleotides not matched to a gene: 4. CDR3 length: 14 residues. The germline V gene encodes CDR1 SGDLS and CDR2 YYNGEE. The CDR3 here is CASSRRDRGEKLFF. The CDR3 bases are TGTGCCAGCAGCCGCCGGGACAGGGGTGAAAAACTGTTTTTT.